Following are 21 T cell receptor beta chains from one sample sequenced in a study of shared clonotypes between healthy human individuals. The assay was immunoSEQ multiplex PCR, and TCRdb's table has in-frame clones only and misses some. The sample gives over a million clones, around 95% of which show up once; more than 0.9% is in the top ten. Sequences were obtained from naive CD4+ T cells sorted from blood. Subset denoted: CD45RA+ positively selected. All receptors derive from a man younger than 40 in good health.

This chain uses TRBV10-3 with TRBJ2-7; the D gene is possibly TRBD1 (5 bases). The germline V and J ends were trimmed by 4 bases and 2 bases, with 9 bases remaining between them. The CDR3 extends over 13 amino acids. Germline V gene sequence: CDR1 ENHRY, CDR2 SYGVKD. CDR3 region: CAISVQGAYEQYF. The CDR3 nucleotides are TGTGCCATCAGTGTGCAGGGTGCCTACGAGCAGTACTTC.

The chain's CDR3 is CASSQLVTSGEQYF. CDR3 DNA sequence: TGCGCCAGCAGCCAATTAGTGACTAGCGGCGAGCAGTACTTC. V is TRBV4-1 and J is TRBJ2-7; 9 positions agree with TRBD2. The CDR3 extends over 14 amino acids. V trimming: 2 bases; J trimming: 6 bases; junction bases outside the gene matches: 5. Germline V gives CDR1 MGHRA, CDR2 YSYEKL.

The DNA for the CDR3 is TGTGCCAGCAGTTTGGTCCGGGCCACTACCGGGGAGCTGTTTTTT. Translated, it gives CASSLVRATTGELFF. The rearrangement joins TRBV28 to TRBJ2-2; no definite D call. Trimming left V 3 bases short and J 5 bases short, with 13 bases between. The CDR3 length is 15 residues. Germline V gene data show CDR1 as MDHEN and CDR2 as SYDVKM.

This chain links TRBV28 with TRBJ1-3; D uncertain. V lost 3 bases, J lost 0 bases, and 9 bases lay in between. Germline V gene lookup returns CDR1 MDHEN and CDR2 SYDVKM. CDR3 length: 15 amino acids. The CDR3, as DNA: TGTGCCAGCAGTTTCTCCAGGAACTCTGGAAACACCATATATTTT. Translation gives CASSFSRNSGNTIYF.

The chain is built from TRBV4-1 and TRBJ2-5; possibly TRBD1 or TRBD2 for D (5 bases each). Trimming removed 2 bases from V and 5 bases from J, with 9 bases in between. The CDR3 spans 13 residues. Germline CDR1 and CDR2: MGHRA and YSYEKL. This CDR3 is CASSQRWGETQYF. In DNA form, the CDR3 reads TGCGCCAGCAGCCAACGATGGGGGGAGACCCAGTACTTC.

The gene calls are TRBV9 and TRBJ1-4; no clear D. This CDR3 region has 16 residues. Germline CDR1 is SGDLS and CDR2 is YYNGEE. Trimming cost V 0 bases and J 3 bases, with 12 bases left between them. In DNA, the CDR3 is TGTGCCAGCAGCGTAGGGGGAGGGAGAGCTAATGAAAAACTGTTTTTT. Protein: CASSVGGGRANEKLFF.

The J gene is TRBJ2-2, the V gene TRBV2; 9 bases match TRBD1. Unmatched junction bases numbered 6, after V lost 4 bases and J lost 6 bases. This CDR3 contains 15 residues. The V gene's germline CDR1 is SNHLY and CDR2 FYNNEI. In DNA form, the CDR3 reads TGTGCCAGCAGTGGCCGGGACAGGGCCGCCGGGGAGCTGTTTTTT. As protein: CASSGRDRAAGELFF.

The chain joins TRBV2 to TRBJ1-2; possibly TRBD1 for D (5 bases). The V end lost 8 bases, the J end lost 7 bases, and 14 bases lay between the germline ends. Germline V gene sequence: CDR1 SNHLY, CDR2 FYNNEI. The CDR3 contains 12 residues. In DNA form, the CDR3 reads TGTGCCAGCCTGTTGGACGGGGCTGGCTACACCTTC. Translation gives CASLLDGAGYTF.

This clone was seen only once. The CDR3 DNA sequence: TGTGCCAGCAGCCAAGGCGATGTGGTCACTGAAGCTTTCTTT. Its protein is CASSQGDVVTEAFF. The chain recombines TRBV4-2 with TRBJ1-1; D unresolved. CDR1 and CDR2 (germline): LGHNA, YNFKEQ. V dropped 1 base and J dropped 4 bases, with 10 bases sitting between them. The CDR3 consists of 14 residues.

The CDR3 loop is CASSPSGRPYEQYF. The CDR3 DNA reads as TGTGCCAGCAGCCCAAGCGGGAGGCCCTACGAGCAGTACTTC. The chain couples TRBV27 to TRBJ2-7, with 9 bases lining up with TRBD2. The CDR3 is 14 residues long. V shed 6 bases and J 2 bases; nucleotides not matched to a gene: 5. Germline V gene sequence: CDR1 MNHEY, CDR2 SMNVEV (reference sequence).

CDR3 amino acids: CASSPQSGGDTGELFF. CDR3 bases: TGTGCCAGCTCACCGCAGTCCGGTGGGGACACCGGGGAGCTGTTTTTT. V gene TRBV18 combines with J gene TRBJ2-2; no clear D. The germline V gene encodes CDR1 KGHSH and CDR2 LQKENI. The CDR3 is 16 residues long. V was pared by 3 bases and J by 3 bases, with 14 bases between.

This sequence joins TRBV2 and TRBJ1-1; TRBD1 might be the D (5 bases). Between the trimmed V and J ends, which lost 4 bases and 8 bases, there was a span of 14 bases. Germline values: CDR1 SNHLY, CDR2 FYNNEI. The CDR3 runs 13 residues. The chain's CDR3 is CASSAMSGWEAFF. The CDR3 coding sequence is TGTGCCAGCAGTGCAATGTCAGGGTGGGAAGCTTTCTTT.

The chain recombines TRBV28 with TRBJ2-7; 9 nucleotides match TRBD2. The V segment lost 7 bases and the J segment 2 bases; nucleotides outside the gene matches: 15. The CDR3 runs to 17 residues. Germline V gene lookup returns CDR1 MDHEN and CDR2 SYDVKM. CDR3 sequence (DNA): TGTGCCAGCACGATACCCACGGTTGCGGGAGGGCCCTACGAGCAGTACTTC. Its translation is CASTIPTVAGGPYEQYF.

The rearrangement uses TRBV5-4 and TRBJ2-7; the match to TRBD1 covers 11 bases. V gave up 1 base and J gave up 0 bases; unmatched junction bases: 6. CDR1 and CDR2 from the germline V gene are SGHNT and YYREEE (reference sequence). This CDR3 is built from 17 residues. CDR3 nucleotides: TGTGCCAGCAGCTTGAGTCGAGGGACAGGGGGCTCCTACGAGCAGTACTTC. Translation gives CASSLSRGTGGSYEQYF.

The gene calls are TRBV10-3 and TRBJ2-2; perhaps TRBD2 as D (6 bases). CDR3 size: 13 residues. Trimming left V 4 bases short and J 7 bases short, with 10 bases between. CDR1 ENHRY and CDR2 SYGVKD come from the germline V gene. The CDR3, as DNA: TGTGCCATCAGTGGACTAGACGGCGGGGAGCTGTTTTTT. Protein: CAISGLDGGELFF.

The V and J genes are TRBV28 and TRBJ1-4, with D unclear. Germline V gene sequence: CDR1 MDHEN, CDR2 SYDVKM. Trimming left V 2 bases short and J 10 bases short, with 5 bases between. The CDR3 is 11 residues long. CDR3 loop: CASSLSGKLFF. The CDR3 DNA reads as TGTGCCAGCAGTTTAAGCGGAAAACTGTTTTTT.

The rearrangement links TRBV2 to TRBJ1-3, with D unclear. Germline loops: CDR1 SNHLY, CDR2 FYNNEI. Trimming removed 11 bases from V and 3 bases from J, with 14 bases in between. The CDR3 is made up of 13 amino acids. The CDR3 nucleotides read TGTGCCCTCCGGGCCGCCGGTGGAAACACCATATATTTT. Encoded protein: CALRAAGGNTIYF.

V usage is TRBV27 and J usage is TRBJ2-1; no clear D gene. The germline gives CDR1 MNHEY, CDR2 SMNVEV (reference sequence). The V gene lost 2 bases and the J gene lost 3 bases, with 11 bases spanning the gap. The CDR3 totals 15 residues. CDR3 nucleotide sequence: TGTGCCAGCAGTTTAAACAGCGACCACTACAATGAGCAGTTCTTC. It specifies CASSLNSDHYNEQFF.

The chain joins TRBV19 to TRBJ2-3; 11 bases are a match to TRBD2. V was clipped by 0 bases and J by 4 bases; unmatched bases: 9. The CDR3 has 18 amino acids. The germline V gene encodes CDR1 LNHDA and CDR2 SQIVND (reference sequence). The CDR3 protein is CASSIDVLAGELSDTQYF. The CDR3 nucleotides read TGTGCCAGTAGTATAGATGTACTAGCGGGAGAACTCTCAGATACGCAGTATTTT.

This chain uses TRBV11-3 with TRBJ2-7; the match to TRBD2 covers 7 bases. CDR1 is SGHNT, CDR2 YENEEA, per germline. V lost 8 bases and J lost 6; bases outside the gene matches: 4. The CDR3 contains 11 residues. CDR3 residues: CASGEGREQYF. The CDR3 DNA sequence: TGTGCCAGCGGGGAGGGGCGCGAGCAGTACTTC.

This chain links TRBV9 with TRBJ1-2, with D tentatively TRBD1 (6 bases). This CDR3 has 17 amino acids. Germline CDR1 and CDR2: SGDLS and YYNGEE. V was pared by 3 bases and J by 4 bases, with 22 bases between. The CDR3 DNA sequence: TGTGCCAGCAGCGGTATGATGGGAAGGGGGTTTTTCTATGGCTACACCTTC. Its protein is CASSGMMGRGFFYGYTF.